Listed here are 28 T cell receptor beta chains from one sample, sequenced in a study of CD8 T cells in ankylosing spondylitis. General study findings and limits: Blood from ankylosing spondylitis patients appeared to carry a characteristic roughly eight-variant TCR beta motif.

TCRdb fed the 5' RACE reads into MiXCR, producing one record per CDR3 protein. The top ten hold 19% of the sample, which has roughly 700,000 distinct CDR3 sequences, over 15% seen once. No antigens are known for them. The sequencing input was blood, either unsorted or a sorted T cell fraction (not recorded which). The receptor source for this set is a male donor with ankylosing spondylitis.

This clonotype has a handful of counts. V gene TRBV20-1 combines with J gene TRBJ2-7, with TRBD2 matching 11 bases. CDR3 length: 14 residues. From germline, CDR1 is DFQATT and CDR2 SNEGSKA (reference sequence). J gave up 6 bases and V 5 bases, and 9 bases lay outside the gene matches. The CDR3 DNA is TGCAGTGCTCGATCTAGCGGGAGGTCGTCCGAGCAGTACTTC. Translating gives CSARSSGRSSEQYF.

This clonotype was counted at least ten times. The J gene is TRBJ2-3, the V gene TRBV5-6; 8 nucleotides line up with TRBD2. Trimming at V came to 0 bases and at J to 6 bases, leaving 3 bases not matched to a gene. Germline V gives CDR1 SGHDT, CDR2 YYEEEE. The CDR3 spans 14 residues. CDR3 sequence: CASSLGTSSDTQYF. The CDR3 DNA follows: TGTGCCAGCAGCTTGGGGACTAGCAGCGATACGCAGTATTTT.

The chain recombines TRBV15 with TRBJ2-1, with 9 bases identical to TRBD2. Germline-derived CDR1 and CDR2 are LNHNV and YYDKDF (reference sequence). V was clipped by 1 base and J by 8 bases; unmatched bases: 18. This CDR3 has 19 residues. CDR3: CATSRVGARNERGDHEQFF. In DNA, the CDR3 is TGTGCCACCAGCAGAGTGGGGGCTAGGAACGAGCGGGGGGACCATGAGCAGTTCTTC.

This clonotype turned up a few times. The chain has TRBV4-3 and TRBJ2-7, with a possible D match to TRBD1 (5 bases). The CDR3 spans 16 residues. The ends were cut back, 0 bases at V and 1 base at J, with 13 bases in the middle. Looked up from germline, CDR1 is LGHNA and CDR2 is YSLEER. DNA of the CDR3: TGCGCCAGCAGCCAAGATGCTCAGGGCCTATCCTACGAGCAGTACTTC. Its translation is CASSQDAQGLSYEQYF.

J is TRBJ2-1 and V is TRBV11-1; 11 bases line up with TRBD2. V shed 4 bases and J 8 bases; nucleotides not matched to a gene: 16. Germline CDR1 SGHAT, CDR2 FQDESV (reference sequence). The CDR3 is 18 residues long. The CDR3 sequence is CASSYSGGASWAIDEQFF. The CDR3 DNA follows: TGTGCCAGCAGCTATAGCGGGGGGGCTTCGTGGGCTATCGATGAGCAGTTCTTC.

This chain connects TRBV4-3 to TRBJ2-1; D uncertain. V was shortened by 1 base and J by 4 bases, with 5 bases between the two germline ends. The V gene's germline CDR1 is LGHNA and CDR2 YSLEER. The CDR3 is 13 residues long. CDR3 protein: CASSQVEYNEQFF. The CDR3 coding sequence is TGCGCCAGCAGCCAAGTAGAGTACAATGAGCAGTTCTTC.

This clonotype was counted a few times. The chain carries TRBV11-2 and TRBJ1-2; 8 bases align to TRBD1. CDR1 and CDR2 (germline): SGHAT, FQNNGV. With 4 bases clipped from V and 5 bases from J, the junction kept 15 bases outside the gene matches. The CDR3 consists of 17 residues. The CDR3 loop reads CASSSPGTGRQGYGYTF. The CDR3 bases are TGTGCCAGCAGCTCACCCGGGACAGGAAGACAAGGTTATGGCTACACCTTC.

In this sample, this clonotype turned up many times. The chain joins TRBV9 to TRBJ2-1, with 7 bases matching TRBD1. CDR3 size: 15 residues. Looked up from germline, CDR1 is SGDLS and CDR2 is YYNGEE. V shed 2 bases and J 1 base; nucleotides not matched to a gene: 3. CDR3 region: CASSVRQGSYNEQFF. DNA of the CDR3: TGTGCCAGCAGCGTGAGACAGGGTTCCTACAATGAGCAGTTCTTC.

The rearrangement uses TRBV12-3 or TRBV12-4 and TRBJ2-5, with 8 bases fitting TRBD2. This CDR3 region has 16 residues. J was trimmed by 2 bases and V by 8 bases; bases with no gene match: 13. The DNA of the CDR3 is TGTGCCAGCCGAGGCGAGCGGGAGTCCACACAAGAGACCCAGTACTTC. Translated, it gives CASRGERESTQETQYF.

The sample holds a few counts of this clonotype. The rearrangement links TRBV7-2 to TRBJ2-7, with D perhaps TRBD1 or TRBD2 (5 bases each). Germline CDR1 and CDR2: SGHTA and FQGNSA. The germline V and J ends were trimmed by 6 bases and 0 bases, with 15 bases remaining between them. The CDR3 covers 15 residues. The CDR3 sequence: CASRRGAAPSYEQYF. CDR3 nucleotide sequence: TGTGCCAGCAGGAGAGGGGCAGCCCCCTCCTACGAGCAGTACTTC.

J is TRBJ2-5 and V is TRBV19, with 8 bases identical to TRBD1. Germline lookup yields CDR1 LNHDA and CDR2 SQIVND (reference sequence). This CDR3 is built from 14 residues. The V and J ends lost 5 bases and 5 bases, in that order; junction bases with no gene match: 7. This chain's CDR3 is CASSGRTGRETQYF. Here the CDR3 DNA reads TGTGCCAGTAGTGGCCGGACAGGGCGGGAGACCCAGTACTTC.

This clonotype was detected many times. V is TRBV29-1 and J is TRBJ2-1; 13 nucleotides agree with TRBD2. The CDR3 loop spans 16 amino acids. J gave up 6 bases and V 7 bases, and 12 bases lay outside the gene matches. The germline V gene encodes CDR1 SQVTM and CDR2 ANQGSEA. Written as DNA, the CDR3 is TGCAGCGCCAAGGGGACTAGCGGGATGGGTCGCAATGAGCAGTTCTTC. Its protein product is CSAKGTSGMGRNEQFF.

The chain recombines TRBV12-3 or TRBV12-4 with TRBJ2-6, with D possibly being TRBD1 (6 bases). Between the trimmed V and J ends, which lost 8 bases and 0 bases, there was a span of 11 bases. CDR3 length: 15 amino acids. The CDR3 bases are TGTGCCAGCCGTTGGGGACACTCTGGGGCCAACGTCCTGACTTTC. Protein sequence: CASRWGHSGANVLTF.

This clonotype appeared a few times. The V call is TRBV5-1, the J call TRBJ2-3; possible D gene TRBD1, 6 bases. Trimming pared 2 bases from V and 10 bases from J, leaving 20 bases between. CDR1 is SGHRS and CDR2 is YFSETQ in the germline V gene. The CDR3 totals 15 residues. CDR3 loop: CASSFPGARGEAQYF. CDR3 coding DNA: TGCGCCAGCAGCTTCCCCGGGGCCAGGGGCGAGGCGCAGTATTTT.

This clonotype was seen just once. This chain uses TRBV20-1 with TRBJ2-1; TRBD2 agrees at 8 bases. The germline CDR1 and CDR2 sequences are DFQATT and SNEGSKA (reference sequence). The CDR3 sequence is 16 residues long. The ends lost 1 base at V and 5 bases at J; junction bases unmatched: 10. CDR3 nucleotides: TGCAGTGCTAGAGTCCCCTCCGGGACTAGTCACAATGAGCAGTTCTTC. Translating it yields CSARVPSGTSHNEQFF.

V is TRBV5-1 and J is TRBJ2-1; 9 positions match TRBD1. In germline, CDR1 is SGHRS, CDR2 YFSETQ. The CDR3 length is 15 residues. V lost 3 bases and J lost 5; bases outside the gene matches: 6. The CDR3 bases are TGCGCCAGCAGCTGGGGGGACAGGGAGGACAATGAGCAGTTCTTC. Amino acids: CASSWGDREDNEQFF.

This clonotype has just a few counts. This chain connects TRBV28 to TRBJ2-3, with D perhaps TRBD1 or TRBD2 (5 bases each). The V end lost 4 bases, the J end lost 7 bases, and 21 bases lay between the germline ends. The CDR3 totals 16 residues. Germline CDR1 and CDR2: MDHEN and SYDVKM. The CDR3 region has the DNA TGTGCCAGCAGTTCCCCGGGGACGAGTAGTTCTTATACGCAGTATTTT. Its protein is CASSSPGTSSSYTQYF.

This clonotype came up a few times. The CDR3 sequence: CASSLFGGRANTGELFF. CDR3 bases: TGTGCCAGCAGTTTATTTGGGGGGCGGGCGAACACCGGGGAGCTGTTTTTT. J is TRBJ2-2 and V is TRBV27, with D possibly being TRBD1 or TRBD2 (6 bases each). This CDR3 is 17 amino acids long. Germline CDR1 reads MNHEY; CDR2 reads SMNVEV (reference sequence). Trimming took 1 base from V and 0 from J, leaving 12 bases between them.

The chain joins TRBV19 to TRBJ1-5; no clear D gene. V was shortened by 8 bases and J by 2 bases, with 13 bases between the two germline ends. The CDR3 totals 14 residues. The germline CDR1 and CDR2 sequences are LNHDA and SQIVND (reference sequence). The CDR3 region is CASGNPEGNQPQHF. CDR3 nucleotide sequence: TGTGCCAGTGGTAATCCTGAAGGCAATCAGCCCCAGCATTTT.

The CDR3 region has the DNA TGCAGTGCTAGACCTGGCTCTGGAAACACCATATATTTT. Its protein product is CSARPGSGNTIYF. The chain links TRBV20-1 to TRBJ1-3; D unresolved. From germline, CDR1 is DFQATT and CDR2 SNEGSKA (reference sequence). There are 13 residues in the CDR3. The ends were cut back, 2 bases at V and 0 bases at J, with 5 bases in the middle.

The chain uses TRBV28 and TRBJ2-7, with 8 bases fitting TRBD1. The germline V gene has CDR1 MDHEN and CDR2 SYDVKM. CDR3 length: 19 amino acids. Trimming removed 3 bases from V and 3 bases from J; junction bases left unmatched: 19. The CDR3 sequence: CASSFPTGTGPKGLYEQYF. CDR3 in DNA: TGTGCCAGCAGTTTCCCCACCGGGACAGGCCCAAAGGGGCTCTACGAGCAGTACTTC. The complete variable domain, with remaining parts taken from reference TRBV28 and TRBJ2-7, reads DVKVTQSSRYLVKRTGEKVFLECVQDMDHENMFWYRQDPGLGLRLIYFSYDVKMKEKGDIPEGYSVSREKKERFSLILESASTNQTSMYLCASSFPTGTGPKGLYEQYFGPGTRLTVT.

The chain carries TRBV30 and TRBJ2-5; the match to TRBD2 covers 11 bases. The CDR3 has 15 amino acids. J was trimmed by 3 bases and V by 4 bases; bases with no gene match: 7. Germline V gives CDR1 GTSNPN, CDR2 SVGIG (reference sequence). CDR3 sequence reads: CAWTSTSGKKETQYF. The DNA for the CDR3 is TGTGCCTGGACCTCGACTAGCGGGAAGAAAGAGACCCAGTACTTC. Full variable domain (missing parts from reference TRBV30 and TRBJ2-5): SQTIHQWPATLVQPVGSPLSLECTVEGTSNPNLYWYRQAAGRGLQLLFYSVGIGQISSEVPQNLSASRPQDRQFILSSKKLLLSDSGFYLCAWTSTSGKKETQYFGPGTRLLVL.

The chain carries TRBV28 and TRBJ2-3; weak D call: TRBD2 (6 bases). V gave up 7 bases and J gave up 1 base, with 18 bases separating them. Germline-derived CDR1 and CDR2 are MDHEN and SYDVKM. CDR3 length: 16 residues. CDR3 bases: TGTGCCAGCACAAGGTCCCTAGCGACCCGCACAGATACGCAGTATTTT. The encoded protein is CASTRSLATRTDTQYF.

The sample holds a few counts of this clonotype. The rearrangement links TRBV6-1 to TRBJ2-7; a possible D gene is TRBD1 (6 bases). V lost 8 bases to trimming and J lost 3 bases, with 14 bases between them. Per the germline V gene, CDR1 is MNHNS and CDR2 is SASEGT. There are 13 residues in the CDR3. The CDR3 here is CASSRGPNYEQYF. The CDR3 DNA reads as TGTGCCAGCTCCAGGGGACCCAACTACGAGCAGTACTTC.

This clonotype was counted ten times or more. The chain links TRBV10-3 to TRBJ2-1, with D perhaps matching TRBD1 (6 bases). Germline CDR1 reads ENHRY; CDR2 reads SYGVKD. Trimming took 2 bases from V and 4 from J, leaving 9 bases between them. The CDR3 spans 14 residues. CDR3 nucleotide sequence: TGTGCCATCAGTGAGGGGACACAGTACAATGAGCAGTTCTTC. Residues: CAISEGTQYNEQFF.

This clonotype came up a few times. The chain links TRBV29-1 to TRBJ1-3; D not certain. Trimming left V 4 bases short and J 3 bases short, with 7 bases between. The length of the CDR3 is 12 residues. Germline V gives CDR1 SQVTM, CDR2 ANQGSEA. CDR3 sequence reads: CSVGTDGNTIYF. The CDR3 DNA sequence: TGCAGCGTTGGTACGGATGGAAACACCATATATTTT.

The table lists this clonotype with a few counts. The rearrangement joins TRBV20-1 to TRBJ2-2, with D possibly being TRBD1 (5 bases). V gave up 6 bases and J gave up 10 bases, with 12 bases separating them. The CDR3 has 11 amino acids. Germline V gives CDR1 DFQATT, CDR2 SNEGSKA (reference sequence). The CDR3 nucleotides are TGCAGTGCCGGGTGGGGCCAGGAGCTGTTTTTT. As protein: CSAGWGQELFF.

This clonotype was observed a few times. The chain couples TRBV10-3 to TRBJ1-1; D remains unclear. Germline V gene sequence: CDR1 ENHRY, CDR2 SYGVKD. The CDR3 loop spans 14 amino acids. The V end lost 5 bases, the J end lost 6 bases, and 16 bases lay between the germline ends. This chain's CDR3 is CAISNGNLNAEAFF. The CDR3 DNA reads as TGTGCCATCAGTAACGGGAACCTTAACGCTGAAGCTTTCTTT.